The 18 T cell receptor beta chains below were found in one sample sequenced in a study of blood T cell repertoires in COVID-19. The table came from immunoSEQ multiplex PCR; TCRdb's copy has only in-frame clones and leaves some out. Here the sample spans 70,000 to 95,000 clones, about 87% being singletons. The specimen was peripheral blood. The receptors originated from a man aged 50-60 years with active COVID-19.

CDR3 region: CASSSDTGARGYTF. CDR3 nucleotide sequence: TGCGCCAGCAGCTCCGACACAGGGGCAAGAGGCTACACCTTC. The chain links TRBV5-1 to TRBJ1-2; 7 bases fit TRBD1. The V gene's germline CDR1 is SGHRS and CDR2 YFSETQ. The CDR3 sequence is 14 residues long. J was trimmed by 8 bases and V by 3 bases; bases with no gene match: 10.

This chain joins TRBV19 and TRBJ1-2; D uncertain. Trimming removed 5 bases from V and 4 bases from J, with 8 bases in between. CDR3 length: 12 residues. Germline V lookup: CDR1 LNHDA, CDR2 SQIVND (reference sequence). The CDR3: CASSGHSYGYTF. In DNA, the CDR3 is TGTGCCAGTAGTGGGCACTCCTATGGCTACACCTTC. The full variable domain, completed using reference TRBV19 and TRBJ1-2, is DGGITQSPKYLFRKEGQNVTLSCEQNLNHDAMYWYRQDPGQGLRLIYYSQIVNDFQKGDIAEGYSVSREKKESFPLTVTSAQKNPTAFYLCASSGHSYGYTFGSGTRLTVV.

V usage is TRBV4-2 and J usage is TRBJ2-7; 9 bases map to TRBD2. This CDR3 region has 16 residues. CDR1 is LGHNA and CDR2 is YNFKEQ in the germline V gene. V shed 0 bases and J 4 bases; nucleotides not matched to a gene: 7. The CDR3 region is CASSQDWREGRYEQYF. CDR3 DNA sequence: TGTGCCAGCAGCCAAGATTGGCGGGAGGGCCGATACGAGCAGTACTTC.

The CDR3 DNA sequence: TGTGCCAGCAGCTCATTTAGACTAACCCCGGACGAGAACACCTTC. It yields the protein CASSSFRLTPDENTF. The V call is TRBV7-9, the J call TRBJ1-2; D is undetermined. There are 15 residues in the CDR3. Per the germline V gene, CDR1 is SEHNR and CDR2 is FQNEAQ (reference sequence). V shed 4 bases and J shed 12 bases, with 24 bases lying between them.

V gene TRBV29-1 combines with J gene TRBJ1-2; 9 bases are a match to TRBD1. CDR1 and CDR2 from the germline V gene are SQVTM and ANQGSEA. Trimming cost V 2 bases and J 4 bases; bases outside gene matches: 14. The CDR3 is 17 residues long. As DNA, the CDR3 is TGCAGCGTTGAAAGTACAGGGGGCCCCCGGGGGGGCTATGGCTACACCTTC. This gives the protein CSVESTGGPRGGYGYTF.

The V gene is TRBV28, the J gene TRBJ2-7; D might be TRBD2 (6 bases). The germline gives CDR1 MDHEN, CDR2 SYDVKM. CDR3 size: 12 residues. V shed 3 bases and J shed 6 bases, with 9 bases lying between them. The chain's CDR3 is CASSFGGFEQYF. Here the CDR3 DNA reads TGTGCCAGCAGTTTTGGAGGGTTCGAGCAGTACTTC.

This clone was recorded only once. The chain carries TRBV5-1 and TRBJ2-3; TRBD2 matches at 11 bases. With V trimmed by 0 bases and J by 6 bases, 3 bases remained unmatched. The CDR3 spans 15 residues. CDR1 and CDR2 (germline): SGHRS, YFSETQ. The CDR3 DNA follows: TGCGCCAGCAGCTTGGTGGCTAGCGGGAGGGATACGCAGTATTTT. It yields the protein CASSLVASGRDTQYF.

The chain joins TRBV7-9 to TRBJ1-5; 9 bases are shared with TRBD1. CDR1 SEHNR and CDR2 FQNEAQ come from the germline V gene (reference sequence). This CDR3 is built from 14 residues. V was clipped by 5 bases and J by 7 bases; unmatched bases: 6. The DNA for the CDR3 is TGTGCCAGCAGCCGGGACAGGGTGGACCAGCCCCAGCATTTT. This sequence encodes CASSRDRVDQPQHF.

CDR3 sequence (DNA): TGTGCCAGCGGGCTTCCGAACACCGGGGAGCTGTTTTTT. Its protein is CASGLPNTGELFF. The genes are TRBV7-2 and TRBJ2-2; D not resolved. Trimming cost V 8 bases and J 0 bases, with 7 bases left between them. The CDR3 length is 13 residues. Germline V gene lookup returns CDR1 SGHTA and CDR2 FQGNSA.

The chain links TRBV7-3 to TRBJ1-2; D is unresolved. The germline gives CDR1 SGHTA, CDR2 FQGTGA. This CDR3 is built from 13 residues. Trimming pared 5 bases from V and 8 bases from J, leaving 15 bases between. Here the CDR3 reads CASSNENPKGYTF. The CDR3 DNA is TGTGCCAGCAGCAACGAAAACCCTAAGGGCTACACCTTC.

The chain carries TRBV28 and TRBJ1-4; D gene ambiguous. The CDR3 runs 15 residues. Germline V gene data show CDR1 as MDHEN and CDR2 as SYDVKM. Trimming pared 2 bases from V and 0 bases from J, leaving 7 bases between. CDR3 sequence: CASSLLIATNEKLFF. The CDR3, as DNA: TGTGCCAGCAGTTTACTTATTGCAACTAATGAAAAACTGTTTTTT.

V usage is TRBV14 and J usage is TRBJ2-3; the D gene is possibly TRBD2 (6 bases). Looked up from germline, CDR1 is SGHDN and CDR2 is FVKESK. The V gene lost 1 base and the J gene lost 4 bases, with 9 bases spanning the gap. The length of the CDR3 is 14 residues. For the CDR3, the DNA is TGTGCCAGCAGCCAAGTTGGAGGGGCAGATACGCAGTATTTT. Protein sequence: CASSQVGGADTQYF.

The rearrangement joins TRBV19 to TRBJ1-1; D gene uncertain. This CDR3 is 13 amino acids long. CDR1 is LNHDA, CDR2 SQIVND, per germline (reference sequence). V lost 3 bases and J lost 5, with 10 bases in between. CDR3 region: CASSIELLTEAFF. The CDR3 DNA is TGTGCCAGTAGTATCGAACTGCTGACTGAAGCTTTCTTT.

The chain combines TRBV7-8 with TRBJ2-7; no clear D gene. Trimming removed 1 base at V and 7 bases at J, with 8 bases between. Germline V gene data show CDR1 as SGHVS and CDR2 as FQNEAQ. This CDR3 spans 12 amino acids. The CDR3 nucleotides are TGTGCCAGCAGCTTAGGGCCAGTTGAGCAGTACTTC. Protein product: CASSLGPVEQYF.

The CDR3 sequence: CASSPSGFLENQPQHF. CDR3 coding DNA: TGTGCCAGCTCACCCTCGGGATTCCTGGAAAATCAGCCCCAGCATTTT. The chain is built from TRBV18 and TRBJ1-5; D not resolved. The V gene's germline CDR1 is KGHSH and CDR2 LQKENI. The CDR3 contains 16 residues. Trimming took off 3 bases at V and 4 bases at J, with 16 bases between the two ends. The complete variable domain, with remaining parts taken from reference TRBV18 and TRBJ1-5, reads NAGVMQNPRHLVRRRGQEARLRCSPMKGHSHVYWYRQLPEEGLKFMVYLQKENIIDESGMPKERFSAEFPKEGPSILRIQQVVRGDSAAYFCASSPSGFLENQPQHFGDGTRLSIL.

In DNA form, the CDR3 reads TGTGCCAGCAGTTTACCTCTAGCGACAGATACGCAGTATTTT. It encodes CASSLPLATDTQYF. The chain is built from TRBV28 and TRBJ2-3; tentatively, D is TRBD2 (6 bases). Trimming removed 2 bases at V and 3 bases at J, with 9 bases between. The length of the CDR3 is 14 residues. The germline CDR1 and CDR2 sequences are MDHEN and SYDVKM.

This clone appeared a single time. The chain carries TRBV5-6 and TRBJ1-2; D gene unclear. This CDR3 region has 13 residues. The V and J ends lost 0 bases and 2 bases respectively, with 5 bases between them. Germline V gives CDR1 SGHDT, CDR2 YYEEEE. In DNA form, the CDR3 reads TGTGCCAGCAGCTTGGTGCAGAACTATGGCTACACCTTC. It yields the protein CASSLVQNYGYTF.

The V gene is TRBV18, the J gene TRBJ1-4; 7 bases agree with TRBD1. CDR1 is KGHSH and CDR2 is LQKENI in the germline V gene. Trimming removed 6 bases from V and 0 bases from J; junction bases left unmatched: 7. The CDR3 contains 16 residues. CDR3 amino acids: CASSLHRGSTNEKLFF. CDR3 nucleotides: TGTGCCAGCTCGCTCCACAGGGGCTCAACTAATGAAAAACTGTTTTTT.